The T cell receptor beta chain described here comes from a study of T cell repertoires in cytomegalovirus infection. Study-wide background: Matching HLA type, along with CMV infection, was indicated by public TCR beta signatures. The study, taken as a whole, reports: Cumulative frequency of public TCR beta families picked out carriers of CMV plus the relevant HLA. In two of eight donors, the top clonotype was HLA-C-restricted CMV-specific.

A note on this clonotype: The antigen remains undetermined.

One entry per CDR3 protein, called by TCRdb with MiXCR from the reads. The sample lists some 240,000 distinct CDR3 sequences; 15% to 20% were seen once. Sequencing was carried out using CD8+ T cells from PBMCs. This clonotype was sampled from a human donor in good health (CMV status not recorded). Some clones in this sample may be carry-over from other donors' samples.

The CDR3 sequence is CSASQGDGHGYTF. CDR3 nucleotides: TGCAGTGCTAGCCAGGGAGACGGACATGGCTACACCTTC. The V call is TRBV20-1, the J call TRBJ1-2, with D maybe TRBD1 (5 bases). CDR1 and CDR2 from the germline V gene are DFQATT and SNEGSKA (reference sequence). The ends were cut back, 3 bases at V and 6 bases at J, with 14 bases in the middle. This CDR3 contains 13 residues.